The 8 T cell receptor beta chains in this list originate from one sample, sequenced in a study of cytomegalovirus exposure and HLA in healthy donors. The data were produced by immunoSEQ multiplex PCR, yet TCRdb's version contains in-frame clones alone and is incomplete. The sample lists 150,000 to 200,000 clones, 85% seen once, with approximately 15% in the top ten. Input material: PBMCs. All receptors come from a man in his late teens or twenties in good health and CMV-seropositive.

The chain has TRBV7-8 and TRBJ1-5, with TRBD1 matching 8 bases. Germline V CDR1 and CDR2: SGHVS, FQNEAQ. With V trimmed by 5 bases and J by 0 bases, 12 bases remained unmatched. This CDR3 has 18 amino acids. Written as DNA, the CDR3 is TGTGCCAGCAGCCCATATGGACAGGGACTATATAGCAATCAGCCCCAGCATTTT. This translates into CASSPYGQGLYSNQPQHF. Based on the CDR3 plus reference TRBV7-8 and TRBJ1-5, the full variable domain is GAGVSQSPRYKVAKRGQDVALRCDPISGHVSLFWYQQALGQGPEFLTYFQNEAQLDKSGLPSDRFFAERPEGSVSTLKIQRTQQEDSAVYLCASSPYGQGLYSNQPQHFGDGTRLSIL.

The chain carries TRBV19 and TRBJ2-7; possible D gene TRBD2, 6 bases. Germline V gene lookup returns CDR1 LNHDA and CDR2 SQIVND (reference sequence). V lost 4 bases and J lost 4, with 11 bases in between. The CDR3 length is 13 residues. CDR3: CASSSPGGYEQYF. CDR3 sequence (DNA): TGTGCCAGTAGTAGCCCCGGGGGTTACGAGCAGTACTTC. Looking up the rest from reference TRBV19 and TRBJ2-7 gives the full variable domain: DGGITQSPKYLFRKEGQNVTLSCEQNLNHDAMYWYRQDPGQGLRLIYYSQIVNDFQKGDIAEGYSVSREKKESFPLTVTSAQKNPTAFYLCASSSPGGYEQYFGPGTRLTVT.

The gene calls are TRBV9 and TRBJ2-1, with a possible D match to TRBD2 (5 bases). The V and J ends lost 7 bases and 8 bases respectively, with 10 bases between them. This CDR3 contains 11 residues. The germline V gene encodes CDR1 SGDLS and CDR2 YYNGEE. CDR3 region: CASGLDDEQFF. CDR3 DNA: TGTGCCAGCGGACTGGACGATGAGCAGTTCTTC.

The chain joins TRBV28 to TRBJ1-5; 9 bases line up with TRBD1. J lost 6 bases, V lost 6 bases, and 9 bases had no gene match. CDR1 is MDHEN and CDR2 is SYDVKM in the germline V gene. The CDR3 totals 15 residues. DNA of the CDR3: TGTGCCAGCAGATCGGGACAGGGTAACGGTCAGCCCCAGCATTTT. Translating it yields CASRSGQGNGQPQHF.

The V call is TRBV11-2, the J call TRBJ2-5, with unresolved D. Trimming cost V 0 bases and J 4 bases, with 9 bases left between them. Per the germline V gene, CDR1 is SGHAT and CDR2 is FQNNGV. This CDR3 region has 14 residues. DNA for the CDR3: TGTGCCAGCAGCTTAGATGGCTTCTTAGAGACCCAGTACTTC. This translates into CASSLDGFLETQYF.

The chain is built from TRBV28 and TRBJ1-1, with unresolved D. The CDR3 is 12 residues long. Trimming cost V 2 bases and J 2 bases, with 3 bases left between them. The germline gives CDR1 MDHEN, CDR2 SYDVKM. CDR3 loop: CASSLVNTEAFF. Here the CDR3 DNA reads TGTGCCAGCAGTTTAGTAAACACTGAAGCTTTCTTT.

In this sample, this clone turned up a few times. This chain connects TRBV6-1 to TRBJ1-6; TRBD1 agrees at 10 bases. CDR1 is MNHNS, CDR2 SASEGT, per germline. This CDR3 region has 14 residues. The V and J ends lost 5 bases and 9 bases, in that order; junction bases with no gene match: 4. CDR3 amino acids: CASSSRDRGSPLHF. DNA of the CDR3: TGTGCCAGCAGTTCCCGGGACAGGGGTTCACCCCTCCACTTT.

V and J are TRBV11-2 and TRBJ2-5, with a tentative D call TRBD2 (7 bases). Germline loops: CDR1 SGHAT, CDR2 FQNNGV. Between the trimmed V and J ends, which lost 4 bases and 4 bases, there was a span of 13 bases. The CDR3 is 14 residues long. The CDR3 bases are TGTGCCAGCAGCTCCGTTGGGGGGGCAGAGACCCAGTACTTC. Its translation: CASSSVGGAETQYF.